This T cell receptor (beta chain) is from a study of blood T cell repertoires in COVID-19. Study details: There were acute and convalescent COVID-19 samples, and they came from the United States, Italy and Spain.

Per germline, CDR1 GTSNPN and CDR2 SVGIG (reference sequence). The CDR3 spans 14 residues. Losses at the gene ends were 2 bases for V and 5 bases for J; bases not matched to a gene: 7. As handled by the study authors: By means of reference gene primer amplification, nucleated cell counts were estimated. Some clones are missing from TCRdb's copy, which holds only in-frame ones; the method was immunoSEQ multiplex PCR. That table is the source of V, J and clone size, and D and trimming were worked out from the DNA. The table lists 150,000 to 200,000 clones, approximately 87% of them singletons. This chain joins TRBV30 and TRBJ2-3, with 7 bases that match TRBD2. The TCR originated in an older woman with COVID-19, enrolled during active disease. Specimen: peripheral blood. CDR3 nucleotides: TGTGCCTGGAGTACTGCTAGCGGAAGAGATACGCAGTATTTT. Amino acids: CAWSTASGRDTQYF.